Each of the 25 T cell receptor beta chains below was sequenced from the same sample in a study of blood T cell repertoires in COVID-19. Some clones are missing from TCRdb's copy, which holds only in-frame ones; the method was immunoSEQ multiplex PCR. The data show about 100,000 clones, around 86% seen once. Source material: PBMCs or T cells enriched from blood (not recorded which). These receptors were taken from a woman in her 50s who had recovered from COVID-19.

The V gene is TRBV9, the J gene TRBJ2-7; 8 bases are a match to TRBD2. V shed 0 bases, J shed 2 bases, and the junction held 4 bases outside the gene matches. The CDR3 contains 15 residues. Germline V gene data show CDR1 as SGDLS and CDR2 as YYNGEE. For the CDR3, the DNA is TGTGCCAGCAGCGTAGGGGAGACTAGCGCCTACGAGCAGTACTTC. This codes for CASSVGETSAYEQYF. The full variable domain, its missing parts supplied by reference TRBV9 and TRBJ2-7, is DSGVTQTPKHLITATGQRVTLRCSPRSGDLSVYWYQQSLDQGLQFLIQYYNGEERAKGNILERFSAQQFPDLHSELNLSSLELGDSALYFCASSVGETSAYEQYFGPGTRLTVT.

V is TRBV24-1 and J is TRBJ1-1; tentative D call: TRBD1 (5 bases). Trimming removed 3 bases at V and 4 bases at J, with 17 bases between. The CDR3 runs to 16 residues. Germline values: CDR1 KGHDR, CDR2 SFDVKD. The CDR3 DNA follows: TGTGCCACCAGTGATGGAACAGGTTCTGGCGGCACTGAAGCTTTCTTT. Translated, it gives CATSDGTGSGGTEAFF.

The chain uses TRBV25-1 and TRBJ1-6; D gene ambiguous. Germline assignment: CDR1 MGHDK and CDR2 SYGVNS. The CDR3 runs 16 residues. Trimming took off 2 bases at V and 7 bases at J, with 15 bases between the two ends. CDR3 protein: CASSEPGERVNSPLHF. CDR3 DNA sequence: TGTGCCAGCAGTGAACCCGGGGAGCGGGTCAATTCACCCCTCCACTTT.

J is TRBJ1-6 and V is TRBV2, with TRBD1 as a possible D gene (6 bases). The germline V gene encodes CDR1 SNHLY and CDR2 FYNNEI. The CDR3 covers 16 residues. Trimming left V 2 bases short and J 8 bases short, with 16 bases between. CDR3 sequence reads: CASSESRGGAHSPLHF. The CDR3, as DNA: TGTGCCAGCAGTGAAAGTAGAGGGGGAGCGCATTCACCCCTCCACTTT.

The rearrangement uses TRBV5-1 and TRBJ2-5, with D perhaps TRBD1 (5 bases). Trimming took off 3 bases at V and 2 bases at J, with 14 bases between the two ends. CDR1 is SGHRS, CDR2 YFSETQ, per germline. This CDR3 is 15 amino acids long. This CDR3 reads CASSSQGLEQETQYF. The CDR3 DNA reads TGCGCCAGCAGCTCGCAGGGATTGGAGCAAGAGACCCAGTACTTC.

In its sample, this clone was seen a few times. The chain combines TRBV6-1 with TRBJ1-2; TRBD1 matches at 9 bases. The germline V gene encodes CDR1 MNHNS and CDR2 SASEGT. The junction had 2 bases not matched to a gene; V was cut back by 2 bases and J by 1 base. CDR3 length: 15 residues. CDR3 nucleotides: TGTGCCAGCAGTGAATGGGACAGGGTTAACTATGGCTACACCTTC. Protein: CASSEWDRVNYGYTF.

This chain joins TRBV7-9 and TRBJ2-2; TRBD2 matches at 9 bases. The CDR3 covers 18 residues. Germline loops: CDR1 SEHNR, CDR2 FQNEAQ (reference sequence). Losses at the gene ends were 1 base for V and 6 bases for J; bases not matched to a gene: 12. CDR3 nucleotide sequence: TGTGCCAGCAGCTTAGAGGTCCTGGCGGGAGGGCGTCCCGGGGAGCTGTTTTTT. This gives the protein CASSLEVLAGGRPGELFF.

J is TRBJ2-3 and V is TRBV27; D remains ambiguous. The V and J ends lost 3 bases and 2 bases respectively, with 9 bases between them. The CDR3 contains 14 residues. CDR1 and CDR2 (germline): MNHEY, SMNVEV (reference sequence). CDR3 sequence: CASSFWAATDTQYF. The CDR3 nucleotides read TGTGCCAGCAGTTTCTGGGCAGCCACAGATACGCAGTATTTT.

The chain recombines TRBV5-4 with TRBJ1-4; D remains unclear. Germline V CDR1 and CDR2: SGHNT, YYREEE (reference sequence). V lost 0 bases to trimming and J lost 5 bases, with 11 bases between them. CDR3 length equals 15 residues. The DNA for the CDR3 is TGTGCCAGCAGCTTGGATCCAGGTCAGAATGAAAAACTGTTTTTT. Its protein product is CASSLDPGQNEKLFF.

This sequence joins TRBV5-4 and TRBJ2-7; weak D call: TRBD2 (5 bases). Germline loops: CDR1 SGHNT, CDR2 YYREEE (reference sequence). Trimming pared 3 bases from V and 6 bases from J, leaving 10 bases between. The CDR3 runs to 12 residues. The CDR3 region has the DNA TGTGCCAGCAGCTGGATGAGCGGCGAGCAGTACTTC. Protein: CASSWMSGEQYF.

The CDR3 protein is CASNRGGPQHF. Here the CDR3 DNA reads TGTGCCAGCAATAGGGGAGGGCCCCAGCATTTT. The chain joins TRBV6-5 to TRBJ1-5; D is possibly TRBD1 (5 bases). V lost 7 bases and J 9 bases, leaving 10 bases between the germline ends. From germline, CDR1 is MNHEY and CDR2 SVGAGI. The CDR3 length is 11 residues.

The chain uses TRBV18 and TRBJ1-4; 11 nucleotides align to TRBD1. Germline V gene lookup returns CDR1 KGHSH and CDR2 LQKENI. The CDR3 length is 15 residues. Losses at the gene ends were 2 bases for V and 6 bases for J; bases not matched to a gene: 2. The CDR3 sequence: CASSPRTGGDEKLFF. The CDR3 bases are TGTGCCAGCTCACCAAGGACAGGGGGCGATGAAAAACTGTTTTTT. Full variable domain (outside the CDR3, taken from reference TRBV18 and TRBJ1-4): NAGVMQNPRHLVRRRGQEARLRCSPMKGHSHVYWYRQLPEEGLKFMVYLQKENIIDESGMPKERFSAEFPKEGPSILRIQQVVRGDSAAYFCASSPRTGGDEKLFFGSGTQLSVL.

The genes are TRBV15 and TRBJ2-3; 10 bases line up with TRBD2. The CDR3 sequence is 14 residues long. The germline gives CDR1 LNHNV, CDR2 YYDKDF (reference sequence). The trim removed 3 bases at V and 3 bases at J, leaving 0 bases unmatched. This CDR3 reads CATSRGLATDTQYF. In DNA, the CDR3 is TGTGCCACCAGCAGGGGACTAGCGACAGATACGCAGTATTTT.

The V gene is TRBV15, the J gene TRBJ1-6, with D unclear. Germline CDR1 and CDR2: LNHNV and YYDKDF (reference sequence). The CDR3 contains 12 residues. Trimming removed 5 bases from V and 14 bases from J, with 13 bases in between. The CDR3: CATSPPGSTLHF. The CDR3, as DNA: TGTGCCACCAGCCCCCCAGGTTCGACCCTCCACTTT.

The chain employs TRBV27 and TRBJ2-7; D is possibly TRBD1 (6 bases). The germline V gene has CDR1 MNHEY and CDR2 SMNVEV (reference sequence). Trimming cost V 0 bases and J 3 bases, with 15 bases left between them. The CDR3 totals 16 residues. CDR3 region: CASSLSMGDKSYEQYF. CDR3 DNA sequence: TGTGCCAGCAGTTTATCGATGGGGGACAAAAGCTACGAGCAGTACTTC.

This clone was picked up one time. The genes are TRBV18 and TRBJ2-7; the match to TRBD1 covers 10 bases. Germline V gene lookup returns CDR1 KGHSH and CDR2 LQKENI. CDR3 length: 15 residues. J gave up 1 base and V 8 bases, and 8 bases lay outside the gene matches. CDR3 nucleotides: TGTGCCAGCCGACCGGGACAGGGGACTTCCTACGAGCAGTACTTC. Translating it yields CASRPGQGTSYEQYF. Full variable domain (remainder filled in from reference TRBV18 and TRBJ2-7): NAGVMQNPRHLVRRRGQEARLRCSPMKGHSHVYWYRQLPEEGLKFMVYLQKENIIDESGMPKERFSAEFPKEGPSILRIQQVVRGDSAAYFCASRPGQGTSYEQYFGPGTRLTVT.

The genes are TRBV9 and TRBJ2-7, with a tentative D call TRBD2 (6 bases). CDR3 size: 15 residues. V gave up 2 bases and J gave up 3 bases, with 15 bases separating them. Germline loops: CDR1 SGDLS, CDR2 YYNGEE. The CDR3 DNA reads as TGTGCCAGCAGCGTGTCGTGGGGGACTTACTACGAGCAGTACTTC. Residues: CASSVSWGTYYEQYF.

The chain couples TRBV15 to TRBJ2-1, with 8 bases aligning to TRBD2. Germline CDR1 reads LNHNV; CDR2 reads YYDKDF (reference sequence). This CDR3 has 14 residues. Germline trimming cut 0 bases from V and 9 bases from J; bases unmatched to any gene: 4. CDR3 loop: CATSRDLGGGEQFF. The CDR3, as DNA: TGTGCCACCAGCAGAGATCTCGGGGGGGGTGAGCAGTTCTTC. The full variable domain, in which reference TRBV15 and TRBJ2-1 provide the parts outside the CDR3, is DAMVIQNPRYQVTQFGKPVTLSCSQTLNHNVMYWYQQKSSQAPKLLFHYYDKDFNNEADTPDNFQSRRPNTSFCFLDIRSPGLGDTAMYLCATSRDLGGGEQFFGPGTRLTVL.

The sample holds a few counts of this clone. The chain employs TRBV7-9 and TRBJ2-5, with 8 bases identical to TRBD1. The CDR3 length is 14 residues. V lost 4 bases to trimming and J lost 2 bases; unmatched junction nucleotides: 3. Germline V gives CDR1 SEHNR, CDR2 FQNEAQ (reference sequence). CDR3 coding DNA: TGTGCCAGCAGCTCCTACAGGGGGCAAGAGACCCAGTACTTC. Protein: CASSSYRGQETQYF.

The V gene is TRBV5-1, the J gene TRBJ1-2; 11 nucleotides match TRBD1. The CDR3 has 15 residues. CDR1 is SGHRS and CDR2 is YFSETQ in the germline V gene. Trimming at V came to 0 bases and at J to 8 bases, leaving 6 bases not matched to a gene. The CDR3: CASSLGGQGAEGYTF. CDR3 nucleotides: TGCGCCAGCAGCTTGGGCGGACAGGGGGCGGAAGGCTACACCTTC.

This clone has only a few counts. V usage is TRBV3-1 (or the pseudogene TRBV3-2) and J usage is TRBJ1-2; 9 bases line up with TRBD1. J lost 8 bases, V lost 4 bases, and 8 bases had no gene match. In germline, CDR1 is LGHDT, CDR2 YNNKEL (reference sequence). This CDR3 comprises 14 residues. CDR3 region: CASSPGTGFEGYTF. In nucleotides, the CDR3 is TGTGCCAGCAGCCCTGGGACAGGGTTTGAGGGCTACACCTTC.

The chain uses TRBV27 and TRBJ1-4; 10 nucleotides align to TRBD1. Germline V gene sequence: CDR1 MNHEY, CDR2 SMNVEV (reference sequence). V dropped 4 bases and J dropped 8; count of bases not matched to a gene: 13. The CDR3 runs 17 residues. The CDR3 sequence is CASSSNDRGQRVEKLFF. CDR3 nucleotides: TGTGCCAGCAGTTCGAATGACAGGGGGCAACGCGTCGAAAAACTGTTTTTT.

The J gene is TRBJ1-1, the V gene TRBV11-2; tentatively, D is TRBD1 (6 bases). The CDR3 contains 14 residues. Between the trimmed V and J ends, which lost 5 bases and 6 bases, there was a span of 16 bases. Germline V gene sequence: CDR1 SGHAT, CDR2 FQNNGV. CDR3 DNA sequence: TGTGCCAGCAGCAACGGACAGTTATCATCTGAAGCTTTCTTT. Encoded protein: CASSNGQLSSEAFF.

The chain couples TRBV28 to TRBJ1-2; D is possibly TRBD1 (5 bases). The V gene's germline CDR1 is MDHEN and CDR2 SYDVKM. CDR3 length equals 14 residues. V lost 8 bases, J lost 4 bases, and 17 bases lay in between. This CDR3 reads CASGPRGLAYGYTF. CDR3 in DNA: TGTGCCAGCGGGCCCCGGGGGTTGGCCTATGGCTACACCTTC.

The chain is built from TRBV18 and TRBJ2-7, with 7 nucleotides matching TRBD1. The CDR3 spans 16 residues. Germline V gives CDR1 KGHSH, CDR2 LQKENI. Trimming removed 6 bases from V and 7 bases from J; junction bases left unmatched: 18. CDR3 residues: CASSLFRDSLSREQYF. CDR3 DNA: TGTGCCAGCTCCCTGTTCCGGGACAGCCTCTCTCGGGAGCAGTACTTC.